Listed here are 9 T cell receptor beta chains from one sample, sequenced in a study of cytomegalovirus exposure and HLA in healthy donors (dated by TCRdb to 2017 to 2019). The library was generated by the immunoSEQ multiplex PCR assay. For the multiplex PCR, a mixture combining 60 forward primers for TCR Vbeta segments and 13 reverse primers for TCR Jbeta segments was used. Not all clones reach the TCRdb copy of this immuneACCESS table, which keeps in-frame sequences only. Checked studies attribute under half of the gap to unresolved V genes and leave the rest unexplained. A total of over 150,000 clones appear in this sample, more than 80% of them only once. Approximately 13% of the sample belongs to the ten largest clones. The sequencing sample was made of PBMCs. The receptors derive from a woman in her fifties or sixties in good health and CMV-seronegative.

Here the CDR3 reads CASSEGQVRLTDTQYF. The CDR3 DNA follows: TGTGCCAGCAGTGAAGGACAGGTCCGCCTCACAGATACGCAGTATTTT. The J gene is TRBJ2-3, the V gene TRBV25-1; 7 nucleotides line up with TRBD1. J lost 2 bases, V lost 2 bases, and 7 bases had no gene match. Per germline, CDR1 MGHDK and CDR2 SYGVNS. The CDR3 is 16 amino acids.

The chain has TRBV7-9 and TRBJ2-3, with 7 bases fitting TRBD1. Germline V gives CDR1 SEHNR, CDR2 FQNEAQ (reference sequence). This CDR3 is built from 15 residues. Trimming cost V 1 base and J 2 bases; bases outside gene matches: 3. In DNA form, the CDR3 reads TGTGCCAGCAGCTTAGGACAGGGACACACAGATACGCAGTATTTT. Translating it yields CASSLGQGHTDTQYF.

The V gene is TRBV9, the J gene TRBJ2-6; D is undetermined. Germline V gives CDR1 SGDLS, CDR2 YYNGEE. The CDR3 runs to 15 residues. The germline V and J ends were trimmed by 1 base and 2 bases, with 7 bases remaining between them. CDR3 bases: TGTGCCAGCAGCGTAAACCCGGCTGGGGCCAACGTCCTGACTTTC. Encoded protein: CASSVNPAGANVLTF. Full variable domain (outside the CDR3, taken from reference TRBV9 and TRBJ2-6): DSGVTQTPKHLITATGQRVTLRCSPRSGDLSVYWYQQSLDQGLQFLIQYYNGEERAKGNILERFSAQQFPDLHSELNLSSLELGDSALYFCASSVNPAGANVLTFGAGSRLTVL.

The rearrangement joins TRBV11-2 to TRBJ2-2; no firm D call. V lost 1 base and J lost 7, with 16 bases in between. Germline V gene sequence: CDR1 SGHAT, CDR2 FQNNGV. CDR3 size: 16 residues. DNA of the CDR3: TGTGCCAGCAGCTTAGGGGCCCGCCAGTTGGGCGGGGAGCTGTTTTTT. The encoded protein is CASSLGARQLGGELFF.

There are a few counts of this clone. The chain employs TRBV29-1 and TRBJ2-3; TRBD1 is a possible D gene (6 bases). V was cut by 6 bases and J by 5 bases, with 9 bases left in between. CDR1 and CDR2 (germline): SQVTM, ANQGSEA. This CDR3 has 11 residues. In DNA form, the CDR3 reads TGCAGCGTCAGGGGCCAAGATACGCAGTATTTT. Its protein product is CSVRGQDTQYF.

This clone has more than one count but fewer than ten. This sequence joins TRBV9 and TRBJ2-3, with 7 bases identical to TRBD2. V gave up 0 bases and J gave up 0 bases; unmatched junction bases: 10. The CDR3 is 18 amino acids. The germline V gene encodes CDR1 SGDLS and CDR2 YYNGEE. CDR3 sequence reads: CASSVAGFSGASTDTQYF. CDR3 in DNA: TGTGCCAGCAGCGTAGCTGGGTTCAGCGGGGCTAGCACAGATACGCAGTATTTT.

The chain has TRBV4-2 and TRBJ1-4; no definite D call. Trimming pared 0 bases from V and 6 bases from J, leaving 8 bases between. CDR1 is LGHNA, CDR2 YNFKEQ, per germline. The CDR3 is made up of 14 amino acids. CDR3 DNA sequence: TGTGCCAGCAGCCAAGATGGGCCAGATGAAAAACTGTTTTTT. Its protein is CASSQDGPDEKLFF.

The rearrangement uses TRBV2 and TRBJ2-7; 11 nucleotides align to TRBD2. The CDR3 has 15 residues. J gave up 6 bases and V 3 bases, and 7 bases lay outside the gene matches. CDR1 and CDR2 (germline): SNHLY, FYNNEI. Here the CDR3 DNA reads TGTGCCAGCAGTGATTTTCTAGCGGGAGGATCCGAGCAGTACTTC. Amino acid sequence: CASSDFLAGGSEQYF.

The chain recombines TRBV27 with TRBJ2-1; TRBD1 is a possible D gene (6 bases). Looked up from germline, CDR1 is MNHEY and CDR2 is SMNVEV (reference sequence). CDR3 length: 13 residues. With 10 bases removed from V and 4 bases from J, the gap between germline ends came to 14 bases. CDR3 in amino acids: CATSGTMYNEQFF. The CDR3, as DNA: TGTGCCACCTCCGGGACAATGTACAATGAGCAGTTCTTC.